These 7 T cell receptor beta chains were all obtained from the same sample, sequenced in a study of shared clonotypes between healthy human individuals. The repertoire was sequenced with immunoSEQ multiplex PCR; TCRdb's copy has only in-frame clones and lacks some. Here the sample spans around 350,000 clones, around four fifths being singletons. The sequencing sample was made of memory CD4+ T cells sorted from blood. Subset in this sample: CD45RA-negative fraction. These receptors were obtained from a man under 40 in good health.

This clone was picked up one time. The J gene is TRBJ2-1, the V gene TRBV7-2; no definite D call. The germline gives CDR1 SGHTA, CDR2 FQGNSA. This CDR3 spans 16 amino acids. Trimming removed 1 base from V and 2 bases from J, with 12 bases in between. As DNA, the CDR3 is TGTGCCAGCAGCTTAGGAGACGGCCTTACCTACAATGAGCAGTTCTTC. Its translation: CASSLGDGLTYNEQFF.

CDR3 sequence (DNA): TGTGCCAGCTCACTTGGACTACTCCCCTACAATGAGCAGTTCTTC. It encodes CASSLGLLPYNEQFF. The chain links TRBV18 to TRBJ2-1; maybe TRBD2 (6 bases). V lost 4 bases to trimming and J lost 2 bases, with 12 bases between them. From germline, CDR1 is KGHSH and CDR2 LQKENI. The CDR3 totals 15 residues.

This chain links TRBV20-1 with TRBJ2-7; D gene unclear. The germline CDR1 and CDR2 sequences are DFQATT and SNEGSKA (reference sequence). This CDR3 contains 9 residues. The CDR3 protein is CSASWEQYF. In DNA form, the CDR3 reads TGCAGCGCAAGTTGGGAGCAGTACTTC.

The J gene is TRBJ2-3, the V gene TRBV11-2; 7 nucleotides match TRBD2. This CDR3 region has 14 residues. V lost 7 bases to trimming and J lost 6 bases; unmatched junction nucleotides: 10. CDR1 is SGHAT, CDR2 FQNNGV, per germline. CDR3 in amino acids: CASNRAGLRDTQYF. The CDR3 nucleotides read TGTGCCAGCAACAGAGCGGGGCTTCGGGATACGCAGTATTTT.

V is TRBV5-6 and J is TRBJ1-3, with D hard to call. V gave up 0 bases and J gave up 0 bases, with 10 bases separating them. Germline CDR1 SGHDT, CDR2 YYEEEE. This CDR3 is 16 amino acids long. CDR3 residues: CASSLAYEYSGNTIYF. Here the CDR3 DNA reads TGTGCCAGCAGCTTGGCCTATGAGTACTCTGGAAACACCATATATTTT.

This clone was picked up many times. The chain combines TRBV1 with TRBJ1-2; the D call of TRBD1 is as the table states it, not checked on the DNA. TRBV1 is termed a pseudogene. This CDR3 region has 24 residues. CDR3 nucleotides: TGCACCAGCAGCCAAGCTAAAGGGGGTGAAATGGGGCCCCTACCTGCGGCATATAACTATGGCTACACCTTC. It translates to CTSSQAKGGEMGPLPAAYNYGYTF.

J is TRBJ2-1 and V is TRBV25-1; D is unresolved. V was pared by 1 base and J by 5 bases, with 6 bases between. The CDR3 length is 13 residues. Germline-derived CDR1 and CDR2 are MGHDK and SYGVNS. The CDR3 DNA is TGTGCCAGCAGTGAATTTAGGAACAATGAGCAGTTCTTC. Translation: CASSEFRNNEQFF.